Following are 7 T cell receptor beta chains from one sample sequenced in a study of blood T cells in healthy people across ages. For the second PCR, which ran for about 7 to 11 cycles, a sample-barcoded 5' primer and a J-beta primer mix were used. TCRdb reprocessed the 5' RACE reads via MiXCR and lists one record per CDR3 protein. Seen here are a few hundred thousand distinct CDR3 sequences, roughly half observed once, and the top ten hold under 65%. The sequencing sample was made of blood. The receptors stem from a man between 60 and 75 years old in good health.

The chain has TRBV12-3 or TRBV12-4 and TRBJ2-3, with D possibly being TRBD1 (6 bases). V was trimmed by 7 bases and J by 4 bases, leaving 18 bases between them. The CDR3 is made up of 15 amino acids. CDR3 sequence (DNA): TGTGCCAGCAACCATCAAGGGGGTACACCAGATACGCAGTATTTT. Its protein is CASNHQGGTPDTQYF.

About this clonotype: A much larger clone lies a single base off, so this may be a read error. The chain recombines TRBV20-1 with TRBJ2-5; 11 positions agree with TRBD2. V dropped 5 bases and J dropped 11; count of bases not matched to a gene: 10. CDR3 length: 13 amino acids. Germline V gene sequence: CDR1 DFQATT, CDR2 SNEGSKA (reference sequence). The CDR3 reads CSAGTSGPNEQYF. The DNA of the CDR3 is TGCAGTGCTGGGACTAGCGGACCCAATGAGCAGTACTTC.

Turning to this clonotype: Given a much more abundant clone one base away, this may be a read error. V usage is TRBV20-1 and J usage is TRBJ2-5; D might be TRBD2 (5 bases). CDR1 and CDR2 (germline): DFQATT, SNEGSKA (reference sequence). The CDR3 length is 12 residues. V gave up 2 bases and J gave up 4 bases, with 8 bases separating them. The DNA for the CDR3 is TGCAGTGCTAGACAGGACTCAGAGACCCAGTACTTC. As protein: CSARQDSETQYF.

The chain has TRBV14 and TRBJ2-5; D is ambiguous. The germline gives CDR1 SGHDN, CDR2 FVKESK. V was pared by 3 bases and J by 5 bases, with 7 bases between. The CDR3 loop spans 12 amino acids. The CDR3 nucleotides are TGTGCCAGCAGCCATCCTTGGGAGACCCAGTACTTC. It yields the protein CASSHPWETQYF.

This clonotype was observed a few times. The chain joins TRBV14 to TRBJ1-1, with 7 bases that match TRBD1. After removal of 4 bases from V and 5 bases from J, the junction contained 7 bases not matched to a gene. Germline V CDR1 and CDR2: SGHDN, FVKESK. This CDR3 spans 14 amino acids. The CDR3 DNA sequence: TGTGCCAGCAGCCCCCACCTGACAGGGACTGAAGCTTTCTTT. Its translation is CASSPHLTGTEAFF.

This clonotype was seen repeatedly, ten times or more. The V gene is TRBV4-3, the J gene TRBJ2-4; TRBD2 agrees at 12 bases. V trimming: 0 bases; J trimming: 1 base; junction bases outside the gene matches: 4. This CDR3 region has 18 residues. Germline assignment: CDR1 LGHNA and CDR2 YSLEER. CDR3 residues: CASSQDASGRAAKNIQYF. CDR3 in DNA: TGCGCCAGCAGCCAAGATGCTAGCGGGAGGGCCGCCAAAAACATTCAGTACTTC.

This chain joins TRBV10-3 and TRBJ2-1; perhaps TRBD2 as D (6 bases). CDR1 is ENHRY, CDR2 SYGVKD, per germline. The CDR3 extends over 14 amino acids. Trimming stripped 0 bases from V and 7 bases from J, with 10 bases between. DNA for the CDR3: TGTGCCATCAGTGAGTCCGGGACTCCAAATGAGCAGTTCTTC. Translated, it gives CAISESGTPNEQFF.